The 22 T cell receptor beta chains given below trace back to one sample, sequenced in a study of blood T cells in healthy people across ages (dated by TCRdb to the mid-2010s). The library was generated by 5' RACE. TCRdb lists the instrument as Illumina HiSeq 2500. The second PCR ran for about 6 to 11 cycles and used a J-beta primer mix along with a sample-barcoded 5' primer. The public reads were quality trimmed at Q25 with fastp and then assembled into clones with MiXCR by TCRdb, keeping productive beta chains. Rows with one shared CDR3 protein collapse into an entry with the most common genes and DNA. In all, the sample holds under 800,000 distinct CDR3 sequences, and around 21% of those were seen once. The ten largest make up 3.5% to 4% of the sample. Sequencing input: blood. These receptors came from a man aged 65 to 79 in good health.

V and J are TRBV7-9 and TRBJ2-1; D uncertain. V lost 4 bases to trimming and J lost 5 bases, with 9 bases between them. The CDR3 is made up of 13 amino acids. CDR1 is SEHNR and CDR2 is FQNEAQ in the germline V gene (reference sequence). The CDR3 reads CASSSPGHNEQFF. The DNA of the CDR3 is TGTGCCAGCAGCTCCCCCGGACACAATGAGCAGTTCTTC.

As for this clonotype: It may be a read error: a sequence one base away is much more abundant. V gene TRBV5-1 combines with J gene TRBJ2-3; D not resolved. This CDR3 comprises 14 residues. CDR1 is SGHRS and CDR2 is YFSETQ in the germline V gene. This chain's CDR3 is CAGSLSGSTDTQYF. For the CDR3, the DNA is TGCGCCGGCAGCTTATCAGGCAGCACAGATACGCAGTATTTT.

Many counts were recorded for this clonotype. The V and J genes are TRBV7-2 and TRBJ2-5, with unresolved D. V gave up 4 bases and J gave up 4 bases, with 7 bases separating them. This CDR3 comprises 12 residues. Germline V CDR1 and CDR2: SGHTA, FQGNSA. CDR3 DNA: TGTGCCAGCAGCTCCAGCCGAGAGACCCAGTACTTC. Protein product: CASSSSRETQYF.

The CDR3 DNA sequence: TGCAGTGCTAGTGGGGCTAGCGGGAGATTCACAGATACGCAGTATTTT. Its protein is CSASGASGRFTDTQYF. The chain couples TRBV20-1 to TRBJ2-3; 10 positions match TRBD2. V dropped 3 bases and J dropped 2; count of bases not matched to a gene: 8. CDR3 size: 16 residues. Germline V gives CDR1 DFQATT, CDR2 SNEGSKA (reference sequence).

This clonotype came up a few times. The chain combines TRBV7-9 with TRBJ2-7, with D uncertain. The CDR3 runs to 14 residues. CDR1 and CDR2 from the germline V gene are SEHNR and FQNEAQ (reference sequence). Trimming shortened V by 1 base and J by 0 bases, and 7 bases separated the two germline ends. CDR3 coding DNA: TGTGCCAGCAGCTTAGGGATCGACTCCTACGAGCAGTACTTC. This encodes CASSLGIDSYEQYF.

This sequence joins TRBV15 and TRBJ2-3; the D gene is possibly TRBD2 (5 bases). This CDR3 comprises 14 residues. V lost 0 bases and J lost 4, with 8 bases in between. Germline CDR1 reads LNHNV; CDR2 reads YYDKDF (reference sequence). CDR3 protein: CATSRDRGSDTQYF. In nucleotides, the CDR3 is TGTGCCACCAGCAGAGATCGCGGGTCAGATACGCAGTATTTT.

This clonotype was counted only a few times. The CDR3 DNA reads as TGCAGCGCCCCCGGGGGTAGCGGGGCCTACAATGAGCAGTTCTTC. Amino acids: CSAPGGSGAYNEQFF. J is TRBJ2-1 and V is TRBV29-1; 8 nucleotides match TRBD2. J was trimmed by 2 bases and V by 7 bases; bases with no gene match: 10. This CDR3 spans 15 amino acids. Germline loops: CDR1 SQVTM, CDR2 ANQGSEA.

The rearrangement uses TRBV28 and TRBJ2-5, with D maybe TRBD2 (6 bases). The germline V gene encodes CDR1 MDHEN and CDR2 SYDVKM. The V and J ends lost 4 bases and 5 bases respectively, with 11 bases between them. CDR3 size: 13 residues. The CDR3 here is CASSSAGWETQYF. CDR3 in DNA: TGTGCCAGCAGTTCGGCGGGGTGGGAGACCCAGTACTTC.

The chain couples TRBV12-5 to TRBJ2-3, with D uncertain. The CDR3 is 13 amino acids. Germline-derived CDR1 and CDR2 are LGHNT and FRNRAP. V was cut by 1 base and J by 2 bases, with 4 bases left in between. The CDR3 is CASGLDFTDTQYF. The CDR3 DNA is TGTGCTAGTGGTTTGGACTTCACAGATACGCAGTATTTT.

This clonotype was detected a few times. The chain joins TRBV30 to TRBJ1-2, with D tentatively TRBD1 (6 bases). This CDR3 spans 15 amino acids. V was shortened by 5 bases and J by 3 bases, with 19 bases between the two germline ends. CDR1 and CDR2 from the germline V gene are GTSNPN and SVGIG (reference sequence). CDR3 in amino acids: CAWCGLRGWDYGYTF. CDR3 coding DNA: TGTGCCTGGTGTGGGCTCAGGGGCTGGGACTATGGCTACACCTTC.

In this sample, this clonotype turned up once. The V call is TRBV5-1, the J call TRBJ2-5; TRBD1 aligns across 8 bases. V was pared by 0 bases and J by 12 bases, with 13 bases of the junction left unmatched. The CDR3 totals 15 residues. Germline CDR1 is SGHRS and CDR2 is YFSETQ. The CDR3: CASSLVRDRTTREYF. CDR3 sequence (DNA): TGCGCCAGCAGCTTGGTTAGGGACAGGACCACGCGTGAGTACTTC.

The genes are TRBV19 and TRBJ2-7, with D unresolved. Per the germline V gene, CDR1 is LNHDA and CDR2 is SQIVND (reference sequence). With 4 bases removed from V and 0 bases from J, the gap between germline ends came to 7 bases. This CDR3 contains 13 residues. CDR3 loop: CASSKANSYEQYF. DNA of the CDR3: TGTGCCAGTAGTAAGGCCAACTCCTACGAGCAGTACTTC.

This clonotype turned up a few times. V is TRBV3-1 and J is TRBJ2-5; 8 nucleotides line up with TRBD1. Germline V gene lookup returns CDR1 LGHDT and CDR2 YNNKEL (reference sequence). Losses at the gene ends were 4 bases for V and 5 bases for J; bases not matched to a gene: 9. CDR3 length equals 15 residues. The CDR3 DNA follows: TGTGCCAGCAGCCCTAGGGACAGGCCATTTGAGACCCAGTACTTC. Protein sequence: CASSPRDRPFETQYF.

In its sample, this clonotype was seen many times. The rearrangement uses TRBV7-9 and TRBJ2-5; 12 bases align to TRBD2. The DNA end favors TRBJ2-1, so the J call may be wrong. The CDR3 runs 15 residues. The germline V gene encodes CDR1 SEHNR and CDR2 FQNEAQ (reference sequence). The CDR3 region has the DNA TGTGCCAGCAGCTCCCTAGCGGGAGGGACCAATGAGCAGTTCTTC. It encodes CASSSLAGGTNEQFF.

The chain couples TRBV28 to TRBJ2-5; D is perhaps TRBD1 or TRBD2 (6 bases each). V was pared by 6 bases and J by 4 bases, with 21 bases between. The CDR3 runs 16 residues. Germline V gene lookup returns CDR1 MDHEN and CDR2 SYDVKM. The CDR3 spells CASSSTARGGRETQYF. The CDR3 region has the DNA TGTGCCAGCAGCTCAACCGCCAGAGGGGGGCGAGAGACCCAGTACTTC.

A few counts support this clonotype. The rearrangement uses TRBV12-3 or TRBV12-4 and TRBJ2-3; 12 bases align to TRBD2. The CDR3 spans 15 residues. V lost 4 bases and J lost 5; bases outside the gene matches: 4. The CDR3 region is CASSSPSGGGDTQYF. The DNA of the CDR3 is TGTGCCAGCAGTTCCCCTAGCGGGGGGGGAGATACGCAGTATTTT.

This chain links TRBV5-4 with TRBJ2-2, with 13 bases identical to TRBD2. Unmatched junction bases numbered 12, after V lost 0 bases and J lost 7 bases. There are 19 residues in the CDR3. Germline V gene data show CDR1 as SGHNT and CDR2 as YYREEE (reference sequence). The CDR3 protein is CASSLDGWTSGSRVGELFF. CDR3 nucleotides: TGTGCCAGCAGCTTGGACGGGTGGACTAGCGGGAGTCGAGTCGGGGAGCTGTTTTTT.

The table lists this clonotype with a few counts. This chain joins TRBV7-2 and TRBJ2-5; TRBD2 matches at 11 bases. V was clipped by 5 bases and J by 5 bases; unmatched bases: 10. The CDR3 length is 16 residues. Germline-derived CDR1 and CDR2 are SGHTA and FQGNSA. The CDR3 nucleotides read TGTGCCAGCAGCAGATTAGCGGGAGGGCTGGTGGAGACCCAGTACTTC. Translation: CASSRLAGGLVETQYF.

The chain couples TRBV5-1 to TRBJ2-5; 9 bases match TRBD1. Trimming took 2 bases from V and 6 from J; bases not matched to a gene: 8. CDR3 length equals 15 residues. CDR1 SGHRS and CDR2 YFSETQ come from the germline V gene. The CDR3 nucleotides are TGCGCCAGCAGCTTTACAGGGGGCGAAATAAAGACCCAGTACTTC. This encodes CASSFTGGEIKTQYF.

This clonotype was found a few times. This sequence joins TRBV3-1 and TRBJ2-1; 7 bases align to TRBD2. The CDR3 length is 15 residues. The germline gives CDR1 LGHDT, CDR2 YNNKEL (reference sequence). Germline trimming cut 5 bases from V and 4 bases from J; bases unmatched to any gene: 8. DNA for the CDR3: TGTGCCAGCAGCGGAGCGGGGACTCTTTACAATGAGCAGTTCTTC. It translates to CASSGAGTLYNEQFF.

This clonotype turned up a few times. J is TRBJ2-5 and V is TRBV20-1, with 7 bases identical to TRBD2. The J call may be mistaken, given a closer DNA end match to TRBJ2-7. Germline loops: CDR1 DFQATT, CDR2 SNEGSKA (reference sequence). CDR3 size: 13 residues. This chain's CDR3 is CSARTGLAYEQYF. The CDR3 region has the DNA TGCAGTGCTAGAACAGGACTAGCCTACGAGCAGTACTTC.

This clonotype appeared many times. The rearrangement links TRBV20-1 to TRBJ1-4, with D unclear. Trimming shortened V by 3 bases and J by 5 bases, and 13 bases separated the two germline ends. This CDR3 contains 14 residues. Germline V gene lookup returns CDR1 DFQATT and CDR2 SNEGSKA (reference sequence). The DNA of the CDR3 is TGCAGTGCTAGCCGGCCGGGAGGGAATGAAAAACTGTTTTTT. This gives the protein CSASRPGGNEKLFF.